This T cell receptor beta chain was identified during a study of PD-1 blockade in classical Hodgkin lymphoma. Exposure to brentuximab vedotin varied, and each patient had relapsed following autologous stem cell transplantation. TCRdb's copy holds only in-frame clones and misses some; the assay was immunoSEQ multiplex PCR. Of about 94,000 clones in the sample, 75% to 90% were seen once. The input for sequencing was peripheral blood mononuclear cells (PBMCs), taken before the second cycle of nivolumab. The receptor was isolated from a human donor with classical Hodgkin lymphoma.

CDR3 loop: CASSPTGISYNEQFF. The CDR3 bases are TGTGCCAGCTCACCTACAGGGATCTCCTACAATGAGCAGTTCTTC. V gene TRBV18 combines with J gene TRBJ2-1; weak D call: TRBD1 (6 bases). The CDR3 consists of 15 residues. Germline CDR1 is KGHSH and CDR2 is LQKENI. Trimming cost V 3 bases and J 0 bases, with 9 bases left between them.